This T cell receptor beta chain was profiled in a study of control samples from healthy donors and cancer patients. Using immunoSEQ multiplex PCR, the repertoire was profiled, and TCRdb retains in-frame clones only, with some absent. Of approximately 130,000 clones in the sample, around 90% were seen once. The CDR3 spans 15 residues. Deletions cut 0 bases from V and 5 bases from J, with 9 bases between. Sequences were obtained from blood. This receptor was taken from a man aged 45-65 years in good health. J is TRBJ1-6 and V is TRBV5-3, with D possibly TRBD1 on 6 matching bases. TRBV5-3 is sorted into the ORF group, with uncertain function. The CDR3 bases are TGTGCCAGAAGCTTGGAAAGGACAGATAATTCACCCCTCCACTTT. This codes for CARSLERTDNSPLHF.